In its sample, the clone carrying this TCR beta chain was seen many times. Its specificity is not known. The sample is drawn from a study of T cells in Graves' hyperthyroidism and ophthalmopathy. For Graves' hyperthyroidism to be stable, ophthalmopathy could not progress within 18 months. The hyperthyroidism patients had all been newly diagnosed, and their disease duration was under 2 months. Their ages ranged from 18 to 65 years. Fresh peripheral blood, more than 9 ml, yielded the PBMCs. Study results and caveats: Separation of ophthalmopathy from stable hyperthyroidism was achieved by a 13 V-J model.

RNA transcripts were the template for amplifying TCR beta CDR3 regions. First-round RT-PCR targeting the TCR CDR3 was performed with the HTBI primer set. Each CDR3 protein gets one entry after TCRdb re-called the multiplex PCR reads with MiXCR. The table records approximately 610,000 distinct CDR3 sequences, around 15% of them present only once. The sample taken for sequencing was blood. This clonotype originated in a woman aged 18-35 years with Graves' hyperthyroidism.

The CDR3 sequence is CASSLFAGTGVYEQYF. For the CDR3, the DNA is TGTGCCAGCAGCTTATTTGCTGGGACAGGGGTCTACGAGCAGTACTTC. The rearrangement joins TRBV7-8 to TRBJ2-7; 10 bases map to TRBD1. Germline loops: CDR1 SGHVS, CDR2 FQNEAQ. The CDR3 length is 16 residues. The junction had 7 bases not matched to a gene; V was cut back by 2 bases and J by 3 bases.